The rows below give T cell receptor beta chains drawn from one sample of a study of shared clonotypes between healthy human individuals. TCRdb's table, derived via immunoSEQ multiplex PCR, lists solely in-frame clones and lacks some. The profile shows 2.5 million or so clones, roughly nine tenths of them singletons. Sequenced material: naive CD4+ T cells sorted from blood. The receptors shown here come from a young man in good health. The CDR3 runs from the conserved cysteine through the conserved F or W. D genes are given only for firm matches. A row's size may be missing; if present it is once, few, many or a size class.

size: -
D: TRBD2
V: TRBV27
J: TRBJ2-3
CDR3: CASSLFRLAGGTDTQYF
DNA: TGTGCCAGCAGTTTATTTCGACTAGCGGGGGGCACAGATACGCAGTATTTT

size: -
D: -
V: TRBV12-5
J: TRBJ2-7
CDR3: CASGPDGTYEQYF
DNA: TGTGCTAGTGGTCCTGACGGGACCTACGAGCAGTACTTC

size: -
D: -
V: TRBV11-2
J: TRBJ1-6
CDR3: CASSLGFAGGANSPLHF
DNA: TGTGCCAGCAGCTTAGGTTTCGCGGGGGGCGCGAACTCACCCCTCCACTTT

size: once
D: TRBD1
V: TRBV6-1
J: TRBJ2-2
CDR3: CASSEAGRDSLFTGELFF
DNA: TGTGCCAGCAGTGAGGCGGGCCGGGACAGCTTATTCACCGGGGAGCTGTTTTTT

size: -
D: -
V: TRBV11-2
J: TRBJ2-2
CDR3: CASSLVIGTGELFF
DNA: TGTGCCAGCAGCTTAGTTATCGGGACTGGGGAGCTGTTTTTT

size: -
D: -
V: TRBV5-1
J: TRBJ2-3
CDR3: CASSLFTQGTDTQYF
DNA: TGCGCCAGCAGCTTGTTCACCCAGGGGACAGATACGCAGTATTTT

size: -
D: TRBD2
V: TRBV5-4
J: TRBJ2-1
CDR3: CASSFNRIRGGPYNEQFF
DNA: TGTGCCAGCAGCTTCAATCGGATTCGGGGGGGCCCCTACAATGAGCAGTTCTTC

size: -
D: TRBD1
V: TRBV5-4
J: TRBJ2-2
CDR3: CASSTGTANTGELFF
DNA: TGTGCCAGCAGCACCGGGACAGCCAACACCGGGGAGCTGTTTTTT

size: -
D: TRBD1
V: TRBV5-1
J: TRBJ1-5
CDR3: CASSLDRENQPQHF
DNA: TGCGCCAGCAGCTTAGACAGGGAAAATCAGCCCCAGCATTTT

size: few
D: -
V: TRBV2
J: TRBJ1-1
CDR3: CASSELGDDRSTEAFF
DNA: TGTGCCAGCAGTGAATTGGGGGACGATAGGAGCACTGAAGCTTTCTTT

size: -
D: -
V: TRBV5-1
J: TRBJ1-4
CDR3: CASSLGPGRNEKLFF
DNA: TGCGCCAGCAGCTTGGGCCCTGGCAGAAATGAAAAACTGTTTTTT

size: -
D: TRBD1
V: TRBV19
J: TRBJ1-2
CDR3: CASRGQGQANYGYTF
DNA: TGTGCCAGTAGAGGACAGGGCCAAGCTAACTATGGCTACACCTTC

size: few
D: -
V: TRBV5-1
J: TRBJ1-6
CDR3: CASSLSGSGPNSPLHF
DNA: TGCGCCAGCAGCTTGTCAGGGTCGGGGCCTAATTCACCCCTCCACTTT

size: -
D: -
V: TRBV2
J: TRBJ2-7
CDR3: CASSGPGIGYEQYF
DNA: TGTGCCAGCAGTGGGCCCGGGATCGGGTACGAGCAGTACTTC

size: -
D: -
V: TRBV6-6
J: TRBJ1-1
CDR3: CASSRSGLMNTEAFF
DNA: TGTGCCAGCAGCCGCTCGGGACTTATGAACACTGAAGCTTTCTTT

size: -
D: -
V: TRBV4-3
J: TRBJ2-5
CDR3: CASSQEGAGTQYF
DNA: TGCGCCAGCAGCCAAGAGGGGGCAGGGACCCAGTACTTC

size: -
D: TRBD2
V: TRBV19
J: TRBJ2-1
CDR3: CASSIGLAGGPKLF
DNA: TGTGCCAGTAGTATTGGGCTAGCGGGAGGCCCGAAGCTCTTC

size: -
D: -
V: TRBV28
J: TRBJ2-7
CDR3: CASSLGGGYEQYF
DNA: TGTGCCAGCAGTTTGGGAGGGGGTTACGAGCAGTACTTC

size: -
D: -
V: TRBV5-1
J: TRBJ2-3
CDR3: CASSFGLDTQYF
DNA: TGCGCCAGCAGCTTTGGACTTGATACGCAGTATTTT

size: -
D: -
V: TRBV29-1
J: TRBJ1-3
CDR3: CSVSSSSGNTIYF
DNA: TGCAGCGTCTCCAGTAGCTCTGGAAACACCATATATTTT

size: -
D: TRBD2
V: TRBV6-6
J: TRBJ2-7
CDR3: CASSYVQGLAPEQYF
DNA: TGTGCCAGCAGTTACGTTCAAGGACTAGCCCCCGAGCAGTACTTC

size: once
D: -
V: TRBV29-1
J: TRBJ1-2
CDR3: CSVSRFNYGYTF
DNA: TGCAGCGTCAGCAGGTTTAACTATGGCTACACCTTC

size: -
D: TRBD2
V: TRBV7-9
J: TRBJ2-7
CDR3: CASSTSGTSSYEQYF
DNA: TGTGCCAGCAGCACTAGCGGAACCAGTTCCTACGAGCAGTACTTC

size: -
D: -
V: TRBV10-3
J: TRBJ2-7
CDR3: CAIRGDGYEQYF
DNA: TGTGCCATCCGCGGGGACGGCTACGAGCAGTACTTC

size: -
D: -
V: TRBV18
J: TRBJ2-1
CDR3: CASSPSTGYNEQFF
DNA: TGTGCCAGCTCACCAAGCACTGGTTACAATGAGCAGTTCTTC

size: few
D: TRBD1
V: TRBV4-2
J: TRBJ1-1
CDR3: CASSLRTGGAVDTEAFF
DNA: TGTGCCAGCAGCCTCCGGACAGGGGGCGCCGTGGACACTGAAGCTTTCTTT

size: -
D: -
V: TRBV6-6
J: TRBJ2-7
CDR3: CASSYRQATYEQYF
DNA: TGTGCCAGCAGTTATCGCCAGGCAACCTACGAGCAGTACTTC

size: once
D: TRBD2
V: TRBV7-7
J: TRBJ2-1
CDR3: CASSLTSGGINEQFF
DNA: TGTGCTAGCAGCTTGACTAGCGGGGGGATCAATGAGCAGTTCTTC

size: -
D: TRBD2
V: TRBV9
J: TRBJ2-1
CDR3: CASSVMSLAGGMANEQFF
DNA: TGTGCCAGCAGCGTAATGTCACTAGCGGGTGGCATGGCCAATGAGCAGTTCTTC

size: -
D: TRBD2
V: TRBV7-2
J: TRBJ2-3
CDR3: CASGASGRTPDTQYF
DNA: TGTGCTTCCGGGGCTAGCGGGAGGACCCCAGATACGCAGTATTTT

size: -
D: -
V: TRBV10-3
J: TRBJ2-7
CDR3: CAISESGGSYEQYF
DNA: TGTGCCATCAGTGAGTCGGGAGGCTCTTACGAGCAGTACTTC

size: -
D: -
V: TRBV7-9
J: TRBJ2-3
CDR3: CASSFGTQYF
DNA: TGTGCCAGCAGCTTTGGTACGCAGTATTTT

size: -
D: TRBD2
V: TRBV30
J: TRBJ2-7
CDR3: CAWTPRGLLAVEGHEQYF
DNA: TGTGCCTGGACCCCCCGAGGGCTTCTAGCGGTGGAGGGCCACGAGCAGTACTTC

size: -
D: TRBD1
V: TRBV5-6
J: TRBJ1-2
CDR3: CASKQGALTNYGYTF
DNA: TGTGCCAGTAAACAGGGGGCTCTTACTAACTATGGCTACACCTTC

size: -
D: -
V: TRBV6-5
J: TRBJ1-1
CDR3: CASSSNRLAFF
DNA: TGTGCCAGCAGTTCCAATAGGCTAGCTTTCTTT

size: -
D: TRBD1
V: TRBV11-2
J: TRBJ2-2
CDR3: CASSLVGTGGLTGELFF
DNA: TGTGCCAGCAGCTTAGTCGGGACAGGGGGTTTAACCGGGGAGCTGTTTTTT

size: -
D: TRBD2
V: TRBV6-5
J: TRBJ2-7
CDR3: CASSYSLAGSLYEQYF
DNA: TGTGCCAGCAGTTACTCACTAGCGGGGAGCCTCTACGAGCAGTACTTC

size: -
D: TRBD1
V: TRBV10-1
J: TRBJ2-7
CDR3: CASSESGQFYEQYF
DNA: TGCGCCAGCAGTGAGTCGGGACAGTTCTACGAGCAGTACTTC

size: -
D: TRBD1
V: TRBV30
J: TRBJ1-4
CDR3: CACKDRDIEKLFF
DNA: TGTGCCTGTAAAGACAGGGACATTGAAAAACTGTTTTTT

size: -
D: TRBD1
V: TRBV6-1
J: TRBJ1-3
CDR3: CASAGQGVIGNTIYF
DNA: TGTGCCAGCGCCGGACAGGGGGTGATCGGAAACACCATATATTTT

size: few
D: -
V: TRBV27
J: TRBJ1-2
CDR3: CASSSLDRKGRGYTF
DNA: TGTGCCAGCAGTTCCCTGGACAGAAAGGGTCGTGGCTACACCTTC

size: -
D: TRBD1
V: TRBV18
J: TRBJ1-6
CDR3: CASSPTGKDSPLHF
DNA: TGTGCCAGCTCACCGACAGGGAAGGATTCACCCCTCCACTTT

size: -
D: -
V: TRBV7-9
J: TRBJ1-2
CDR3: CASSFEGPLGLYNYGYTF
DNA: TGTGCCAGCAGCTTCGAAGGGCCCCTGGGCCTCTATAACTATGGCTACACCTTC

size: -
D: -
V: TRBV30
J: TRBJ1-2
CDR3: CAWSRAGANGYTF
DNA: TGTGCCTGGAGTAGGGCAGGGGCCAATGGCTACACCTTC

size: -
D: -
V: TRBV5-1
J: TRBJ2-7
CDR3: CASSLVSGGPYEQYF
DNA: TGCGCCAGCAGCTTGGTGAGCGGAGGTCCCTACGAGCAGTACTTC

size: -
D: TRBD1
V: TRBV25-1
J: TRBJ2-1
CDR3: CASRPTGKHNEQFF
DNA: TGTGCCAGCAGGCCGACAGGGAAACACAATGAGCAGTTCTTC

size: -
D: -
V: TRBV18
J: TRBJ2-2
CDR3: CASSPLGDTGELFF
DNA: TGTGCCAGCTCACCACTCGGGGACACCGGGGAGCTGTTTTTT

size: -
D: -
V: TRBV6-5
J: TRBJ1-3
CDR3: CASGPSSGNTIYF
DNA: TGTGCCAGCGGGCCGAGCTCTGGAAACACCATATATTTT

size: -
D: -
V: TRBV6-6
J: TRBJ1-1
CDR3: CASSPGGGWITEAFF
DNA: TGTGCCAGCAGTCCTGGGGGAGGTTGGATCACTGAAGCTTTCTTT

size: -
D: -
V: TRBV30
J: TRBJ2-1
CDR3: CAWSGVRTKQFF
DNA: TGTGCCTGGAGTGGAGTCCGGACAAAGCAGTTCTTC

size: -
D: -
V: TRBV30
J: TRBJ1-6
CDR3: CAWSAFGNSPLHF
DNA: TGTGCCTGGAGTGCCTTCGGAAATTCACCCCTCCACTTT

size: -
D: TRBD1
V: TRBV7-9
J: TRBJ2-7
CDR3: CASSPRTGAEGSYEQYF
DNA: TGTGCCAGCAGCCCGAGGACAGGGGCGGAGGGCTCCTACGAGCAGTACTTC

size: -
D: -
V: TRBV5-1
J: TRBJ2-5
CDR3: CASSSPDGQETQYF
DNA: TGCGCCAGCAGCTCCCCGGACGGCCAAGAGACCCAGTACTTC

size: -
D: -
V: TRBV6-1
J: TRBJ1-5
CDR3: CASNLMGSNQPQHF
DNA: TGTGCCAGCAACCTTATGGGTAGCAATCAGCCCCAGCATTTT